This TCR beta chain was documented in a study of shared clonotypes between healthy human individuals. Assay execution proceeded at the deep level. TCRdb's table, derived via immunoSEQ multiplex PCR, lists solely in-frame clones and lacks some. The sample lists about a million clones, roughly 80% occurring once. The CDR3 runs to 15 residues. Germline CDR1 is MDHEN and CDR2 is SYDVKM. V shed 5 bases and J 0 bases; nucleotides not matched to a gene: 5. Study donors comprised healthy, HIV-negative adults devoid of recent acute infection or vaccination. Division of CD4+ cells produced a CD45RA+ naive subset and a CD45RA-negative memory subset.

The TCR originated in a young man in good health. Some clones in this sample may be carry-over from other donors' samples. The rearrangement joins TRBV28 to TRBJ1-2; 8 nucleotides match TRBD1. Input material: memory CD4+ T cells from PBMCs. Subset indicated: CD45RA-negative fraction. CDR3 amino acids: CASSLRTGTNYGYTF. The CDR3 DNA reads TGTGCCAGCAGTCTCCGGACAGGGACTAACTATGGCTACACCTTC.